One T cell receptor (beta chain) is described in this entry. What antigen it recognizes has not been identified. No base qualities exist here, and no much larger clone lies one base off it. This sample was included in a study of shared clonotypes between healthy human individuals (dated by TCRdb to about 2020). Regarding the research as a whole: The cohort comprised a couple of women and a few men aged 18 to 49 years. For each donor, CD4 naive and CD4 memory were each run on three plates, CD8 naive on two plates, and CD8 memory on one plate. To increase sequencing depth and limit assay-specific biases, different laboratories used diverse techniques to prepare libraries and sequence TCR repertoires. Each donor's leukapheresis produced roughly between roughly 0.85 and 10 billion PBMCs. To estimate repertoire size and how much clonotypes are shared between individuals, the study performed deep sequencing of blood TCR repertoires from roughly five healthy adults. General conclusions and limits of the study: Pairwise subsampling led to the expectation that sequencing depth would affect the degree of clonotype sharing among donors. Estimated clonotype richness was generally larger for naive than for memory subsets. Rarefaction of sorted-subset datasets indicated incomplete sequencing despite the large sequencing depth. Because the study included a small number of donors, the genetic and exposure-history diversity represented was limited. Higher generation probabilities were observed for clonotypes shared by all four sorted-subset donors than for non-shared clonotypes. Only blood was sampled, and tissue TCR repertoires likely differ from those in blood. Sharing across a handful of donors was observed for about 5% of naive CD4, 3.5% of naive CD8, around 2.5% of memory CD4, and around 0.4% of memory CD8 clonotypes.

CD8 naive samples consisted of CD45RO-negative cells that were positively selected for CCR7, yielding a CD45RA+CCR7+ population without TemRA cells. Donors were healthy HIV-negative adults with no recently reported acute infections or vaccinations. Every donor was a Caucasian adult living in Nashville, Tennessee, USA. Blood was collected by leukapheresis, and PBMCs were isolated by Ficoll-Histopaque density gradient centrifugation and then cryopreserved in liquid nitrogen vapor phase. Purity and quantity of every magnetically sorted T cell population were checked by analytical flow cytometry. From each sorted fraction, genomic DNA was isolated and quantified by UV absorbance on a Nanodrop 2000c. V is clipped by 7 bases and J by 1 base, and the sequence between their germline boundaries is 14 bases long. The CDR3 numbers 15 residues from cysteine through phenylalanine. Here the CDR3 DNA is all that survives: 45 bases in frame from base 1. CDR1 and CDR2, per the germline V gene (reference sequence), are MNHEY and SMNVEV.

Using the deep immunoSEQ assay, TCR CDR3 regions were amplified from genomic DNA by multiplex PCR. Extracted genomic DNA from each cell subset was distributed evenly across all wells of several immunoSEQ 96-well plates, and each plate was treated as a replicate. Each replicate PCR for sorted subsets received approximately 200 ng genomic DNA, equal to about 29,000 T cell genomes. The purified libraries were quantified using a Qubit 3.0 fluorometer, sized with a Bioanalyzer 2100, and then quantified again using the KAPA Library Quantification kit. Every immunoSEQ 96-well plate was sequenced on a separate single-read 150-cycle Illumina NextSeq 550 flow cell. In the paper's pipeline: Because only junctional sequences without quality scores were contained in the immunoSEQ output, filtering matching that applied to full-length reads could not be performed. Sequences were annotated with PyIR, a Python wrapper for IgBLAST v1.9, using IMGT germline references to assign V/J genes and CDR3. Reads were removed for weak V/J assignments (E-value above 1e-6), missing CDR3, stop codons, out-of-frame junctions, or ambiguous translated residues. A V3J clonotype was defined by an identical inferred V gene, J gene, and CDR3 amino acid sequence. Percentage overlap between repertoires was calculated by dividing the number of shared unique clonotypes by the size of the smaller repertoire. Richness of each repertoire was evaluated using RTK rarefaction, the Chao1 estimator, and Recon v2.1 estimates of unobserved clonotypes. For all TCRbeta clonotypes obtained by the gDNA method from a handful of donors, generation probabilities were computed with OLGA. TCRdb carries this immuneACCESS record with in-frame sequences only. Its versions omit some clonotypes, under half of them owing to an unresolved V gene in the studies checked, with the rest unexplained. Clonal size and the V and J genes are those of that table, whereas D and trimming came from the DNA. For this sample the table gives 500,000 to 700,000 clones, of which 85% to 95% were detected only once. Around 0.12% of the sample comes from the top ten.

The sequenced material came from naive CD8+ T cells sorted from blood. The meaning of the sample's cell subset or site label: CD45RA+CCR7+. This sequence uses TRBV27 and TRBJ1-5, with TRBD1 as a weak D call on 5 bases. This receptor was obtained from a woman in her twenties or thirties in good health. The DNA is as follows: TGTGCCAGCAACCCTGGGGGGGGGAGCAATCAGCCCCAGCATTTT. Its translation is CASNPGGGSNQPQHF.